This TCR beta chain was sequenced in a study of long-term antiretroviral therapy in people with HIV (dated by TCRdb to the early 2020s). As for the study more broadly: The earliest samples were collected about a decade before the 2015 WHO recommendation for immediate ART, when ART was typically delayed until CD4 counts fell. This retrospective serial study examined whether starting ART and sustained HIV suppression were associated with changes in the composition and diversity of the TRB repertoire in peripheral blood. The cohort contributed fewer than 200 cryopreserved PBMC samples from 30 to 35 adults with confirmed HIV infection, collected serially over a mean of about six years (range 1-12). Of the roughly 27 participants with HIV, roughly 10 were female. No cross-contamination during QIAcube processing turned up in test extractions that ran a monoclonal T-cell line alongside around 32 polyclonal samples. The paper's findings and limits, for the study overall: Expanded TRB clones identified before ART initiation dominated the repertoire across all time points, though the dominance fluctuated and decreased in many PLHIV after ART. Unsorted PBMC were profiled instead of sorted CD4+ and CD8+ T cells because pre-ART samples had limited cell numbers. Inferences about post-ART repertoire changes are limited because no data were available on ART adherence, viral resistance or therapy changes. CDR3 length ranges in HIV repertoires were narrower than in controls, and network structure suggested an antigen-experienced repertoire with only a slight naive shift after ART. Since PBMC availability was limited, sequencing covered only the TCR beta chain, with no alpha chain pairing. The samples were dated from about 2004 to 2018, and the ART regimens that were used may be less effective than current ART regimens. A significant increase in TRB diversity was found to be associated with ART initiation, although TRB diversity was observed to remain significantly below that of transplant donor controls even after long-term ART.

Worth noting for this clone: Its target antigen remains unknown. Base-call qualities are not available, and no considerably larger clone is one nucleotide away.

Inclusion was restricted to participants for whom at least one PBMC sample before ART initiation and at least two post-ART samples were available. All participants with HIV were treated in the United States of America. Before DNA extraction, cryopreserved samples of roughly 0.9-11 million PBMC were thawed and washed. At the time of the earliest PBMC sample for each participant with HIV, ages ranged from about 20 to 54 years. Each participant contributed PBMC samples from 1-4 timepoints before ART initiation and 2-8 timepoints after ART initiation, with a median of 7 samples. For every participant, serial HIV viral load, CD4+ T-cell count, ART history and demographic data were obtained. A Qiagen kit on a QIAcube was used to extract genomic DNA from unsorted PBMC, with samples processed in batches of 12. The CDR3 contains 14 residues, cysteine and phenylalanine counted. The read is trimmed to its CDR3 DNA, 42 bases read in frame from base 1. From a lookup of the germline V gene, CDR1 and CDR2 are SGDLS and YYNGEE. V is pared back by 0 bases and J by 2 bases, with 9 bases lying between the germline termini.

The immunoSEQ hsTCRB v3.0 assay was used at survey level resolution to sequence the TRB variable region. The target sequencing depth for TRB was about 40,000-50,000 T-cell genomes per sample. Pooled TRB libraries were sequenced on an Illumina MiSeq with a v3 150-cycle kit. Per the source publication's procedure: Analysis of repertoires was carried out in R inside a reproducible Nextflow workflow spanning QC, data transformation and analysis. LymphoSeq2, an R package for exploring AIRR-Seq data, was used to implement custom analyses. After excluding a few samples that yielded fewer than 5000 total TRB sequences, around 190 HIV repertoires remained for analysis. Among the 200 or so HIV repertoires that were kept, 59 were collected before ART initiation and 120 to 140 were collected after ART initiation. Repertoires were downsampled to 5000 TRB nucleotide sequences, and summary statistics were averaged over 100 downsampling iterations. Only TRB sequences with CDR3 regions of at least seven amino acids were retained for analysis. Two measures captured diversity: a Shannon entropy-derived clonality score and the Gini coefficient. In the repertoire networks, any two of the top 5000 CDR3 amino acid sequences were linked whenever the two sequences differed by an edit distance of one. For TRB CDR3 amino acid sequences, antigen specificity groups and MHC restriction were predicted with GLIPH2. Known CMV, EBV, HIV or tissue antigen associations were flagged by matching CDR3 amino acid sequences against VDJdb and McPAS-TCR. Pre-ART, post-ART and control groups were compared with Wilcoxon signed-rank tests and Holm-Bonferroni correction. TCRdb limited this immuneACCESS table to in-frame rearrangements with V and J called. A share of clones is missing; checked studies link under half to unresolved V genes, and the rest is unexplained. V, J and clone size derive from that table, while D and trimming were established from the DNA sequence. The sample table records almost 35,000 clones; approximately 85% of these occur just once. The ten largest clones represent 4.8% of the sample.

The sequence joins TRBV9 to TRBJ2-7; the D gene remains uncertain. This TCR was recovered from a woman aged 25 to 39 with HIV. Here the sequenced sample was unsorted PBMCs, taken approximately 2.9 years before starting antiretroviral therapy. The CDR3 region: CASSVVEQTYEQYF. The nucleotide sequence reads TGTGCCAGCAGCGTAGTTGAACAGACCTACGAGCAGTACTTC.